A single sample is the source of the 31 T cell receptor beta chains below, sequenced in a study of chemoradiotherapy in HPV16-positive cancers. Clones were read by immunoSEQ multiplex PCR, and TCRdb kept only the in-frame ones, dropping some. The sample has roughly 23,000 clones, roughly 90% seen once; the top ten hold about 5.6%. The sample in question was blood, obtained from a patient who underwent chemoradiotherapy. The receptors here all came from a human donor with HPV-associated anogenital cancer.

DNA for the CDR3: TGTGCCTGGAGTGAAGACAGGGGGCAATTTGGTGGCTACACCTTC. Amino acid sequence: CAWSEDRGQFGGYTF. This rearrangement joins TRBV30 to TRBJ1-2, with TRBD1 matching 10 bases. This CDR3 region has 15 residues. Trimming cost V 1 base and J 7 bases; bases outside gene matches: 9. Germline-derived CDR1 and CDR2 are GTSNPN and SVGIG (reference sequence).

This clone appeared once. The V call is TRBV7-6, the J call TRBJ1-3; D remains unclear. The V end was cut by 3 bases, the J end by 0 bases, with 9 bases between. Germline V gene sequence: CDR1 SGHVS, CDR2 FNYEAQ. The length of the CDR3 is 15 residues. DNA for the CDR3: TGTGCCAGCAGCTTTGACGGGAGCTCTGGAAACACCATATATTTT. It yields the protein CASSFDGSSGNTIYF.

This chain links TRBV18 with TRBJ2-3; D gene ambiguous. The V end lost 2 bases, the J end lost 2 bases, and 11 bases lay between the germline ends. In germline, CDR1 is KGHSH, CDR2 LQKENI. The CDR3 covers 15 residues. The DNA for the CDR3 is TGTGCCAGCTCACCAAAAAGGGCCCTCACAGATACGCAGTATTTT. Its translation is CASSPKRALTDTQYF.

Note on this clone: One junction end does not reproduce the germline sequence, and a read error may be involved. The chain has TRBV2 and TRBJ1-4; D is ambiguous. The CDR3 runs 14 residues. Per the germline V gene, CDR1 is SNHLY and CDR2 is FYNNEI. The CDR3 bases are TGTGCCAGCAGTGTCCGGGCGTCTAACGAAAAACTGTTTTTT. Translating it yields CASSVRASNEKLFF.

The V call is TRBV2, the J call TRBJ1-6; D gene ambiguous. Trimming left V 2 bases short and J 7 bases short, with 6 bases between. Germline assignment: CDR1 SNHLY and CDR2 FYNNEI. The CDR3 covers 13 residues. In DNA, the CDR3 is TGTGCCAGCAGTGAATACAGAAATTCACCCCTCCACTTT. Its translation: CASSEYRNSPLHF. Complete variable domain (other parts from reference TRBV2 and TRBJ1-6): EPEVTQTPSHQVTQMGQEVILRCVPISNHLYFYWYRQILGQKVEFLVSFYNNEISEKSEIFDDQFSVERPDGSNFTLKIRSTKLEDSAMYFCASSEYRNSPLHFGNGTRLTVT.

The V and J genes are TRBV13 and TRBJ1-1; D perhaps matches TRBD1 (6 bases). CDR1 PRHDT and CDR2 FYEKMQ come from the germline V gene (reference sequence). The CDR3 runs 19 residues. V lost 5 bases and J 0 bases, leaving 25 bases between the germline ends. This CDR3 is CASSRRIKGGPPLNTEAFF. For the CDR3, the DNA is TGTGCCAGCAGCCGTAGAATAAAGGGGGGCCCTCCGTTGAACACTGAAGCTTTCTTT. The full variable domain, rest sourced from reference TRBV13 and TRBJ1-1, is AAGVIQSPRHLIKEKRETATLKCYPIPRHDTVYWYQQGPGQDPQFLISFYEKMQSDKGSIPDRFSAQQFSDYHSELNMSSLELGDSALYFCASSRRIKGGPPLNTEAFFGQGTRLTVV.

In its sample, this clone was seen a few times. This sequence joins TRBV7-9 and TRBJ2-7; D is unresolved. Trimming stripped 4 bases from V and 2 bases from J, with 12 bases between. This CDR3 region has 14 residues. The germline V gene encodes CDR1 SEHNR and CDR2 FQNEAQ (reference sequence). The CDR3 sequence: CASSSGWSTYEQYF. CDR3 in DNA: TGTGCCAGCAGCTCGGGCTGGTCCACCTACGAGCAGTACTTC.

CDR3 residues: CASSAEQGRGETQYF. The CDR3 nucleotides read TGTGCCAGCAGCGCCGAACAGGGTAGGGGAGAGACCCAGTACTTC. The rearrangement uses TRBV11-3 and TRBJ2-5; D is possibly TRBD1 (6 bases). CDR1 is SGHNT and CDR2 is YENEEA in the germline V gene. V shed 5 bases and J shed 4 bases, with 17 bases lying between them. The CDR3 consists of 15 residues. Looking up the rest from reference TRBV11-3 and TRBJ2-5 gives the full variable domain: EAGVVQSPRYKIIEKKQPVAFWCNPISGHNTLYWYLQNLGQGPELLIRYENEEAVDDSQLPKDRFSAERLKGVDSTLKIQPAELGDSAVYLCASSAEQGRGETQYFGPGTRLLVL.

The chain employs TRBV2 and TRBJ2-6; TRBD1 might be the D (5 bases). Germline values: CDR1 SNHLY, CDR2 FYNNEI. The V end lost 10 bases, the J end lost 4 bases, and 14 bases lay between the germline ends. The length of the CDR3 is 14 residues. The CDR3 here is CATRRVSGANVLTF. In DNA, the CDR3 is TGTGCCACACGCAGGGTCTCGGGGGCCAACGTCCTGACTTTC.

The V gene is TRBV11-3, the J gene TRBJ2-1; 10 bases fit TRBD2. Trimming cost V 0 bases and J 3 bases; bases outside gene matches: 2. CDR3 length equals 16 residues. Germline V gives CDR1 SGHNT, CDR2 YENEEA. The CDR3 sequence: CASSLEQRGGYNEQFF. The CDR3 coding sequence is TGTGCCAGCAGCTTAGAGCAGCGGGGGGGCTACAATGAGCAGTTCTTC.

The rearrangement uses TRBV7-9 and TRBJ2-6, with 9 bases identical to TRBD1. The trim removed 5 bases at V and 0 bases at J, leaving 5 bases unmatched. The CDR3 extends over 17 amino acids. Germline V gene lookup returns CDR1 SEHNR and CDR2 FQNEAQ (reference sequence). Here the CDR3 reads CASSLGQGNSGANVLTF. The DNA of the CDR3 is TGTGCCAGCAGCCTCGGACAGGGGAACTCTGGGGCCAACGTCCTGACTTTC.

The J gene is TRBJ2-2, the V gene TRBV7-3, with D perhaps matching TRBD1 (6 bases). Germline V CDR1 and CDR2: SGHTA, FQGTGA. Between the trimmed V and J ends, which lost 2 bases and 5 bases, there was a span of 12 bases. This CDR3 comprises 15 residues. The CDR3 DNA is TGTGCCAGCAGCTTAGGACACAGGGAGACCGGGGAGCTGTTTTTT. Its translation: CASSLGHRETGELFF.

This chain uses TRBV7-3 with TRBJ1-1; D gene ambiguous. The CDR3 loop spans 16 amino acids. CDR1 and CDR2 (germline): SGHTA, FQGTGA. With 5 bases removed from V and 0 bases from J, the gap between germline ends came to 16 bases. The CDR3 loop reads CASSTSGRGMNTEAFF. In DNA, the CDR3 is TGTGCCAGCAGCACCTCCGGACGGGGAATGAACACTGAAGCTTTCTTT.

This rearrangement joins TRBV5-6 to TRBJ1-1, with TRBD1 matching over 8 bases. Germline loops: CDR1 SGHDT, CDR2 YYEEEE. The CDR3 runs to 14 residues. J gave up 9 bases and V 4 bases, and 11 bases lay outside the gene matches. CDR3 protein: CASSPRSTGVKAFF. CDR3 sequence (DNA): TGTGCCAGCAGCCCCAGATCGACAGGGGTAAAAGCTTTCTTT.

V gene TRBV2 combines with J gene TRBJ1-4, with a possible D match to TRBD1 (6 bases). The V and J ends lost 1 base and 8 bases respectively, with 14 bases between them. The germline V gene encodes CDR1 SNHLY and CDR2 FYNNEI. The CDR3 length is 15 residues. The CDR3 sequence is CASSEGQGRLEKLFF. The CDR3 coding sequence is TGTGCCAGCAGTGAAGGGCAGGGGCGGTTAGAAAAACTGTTTTTT. Looking up the rest from reference TRBV2 and TRBJ1-4 gives the full variable domain: EPEVTQTPSHQVTQMGQEVILRCVPISNHLYFYWYRQILGQKVEFLVSFYNNEISEKSEIFDDQFSVERPDGSNFTLKIRSTKLEDSAMYFCASSEGQGRLEKLFFGSGTQLSVL.

The chain has TRBV5-1 and TRBJ2-7; TRBD1 matches 9 bases. Germline V gives CDR1 SGHRS, CDR2 YFSETQ. There are 15 residues in the CDR3. Germline trimming cut 2 bases from V and 7 bases from J; bases unmatched to any gene: 10. The CDR3 protein is CASSFGGQGSDEQYF. CDR3 DNA: TGCGCCAGCAGCTTTGGTGGACAGGGGTCCGATGAGCAGTACTTC.

This chain uses TRBV7-2 with TRBJ2-1; 9 nucleotides line up with TRBD2. This CDR3 is built from 15 residues. Trimming at V came to 6 bases and at J to 7 bases, leaving 10 bases not matched to a gene. CDR1 SGHTA and CDR2 FQGNSA come from the germline V gene. In DNA form, the CDR3 reads TGTGCCAGCAGAATTAGCGGGGGCCAGGGGAATGAGCAGTTCTTC. The encoded protein is CASRISGGQGNEQFF.

The chain joins TRBV5-6 to TRBJ1-1; D not certain. Germline CDR1 is SGHDT and CDR2 is YYEEEE. CDR3 length equals 14 residues. Trimming left V 2 bases short and J 1 base short, with 9 bases between. The CDR3 protein is CASSFPVTNTEAFF. For the CDR3, the DNA is TGTGCCAGCAGCTTCCCAGTCACGAACACTGAAGCTTTCTTT.

CDR3 sequence: CSVQSGFYGYTF. Written as DNA, the CDR3 is TGCAGCGTTCAATCAGGGTTCTATGGCTACACCTTC. The gene calls are TRBV29-1 and TRBJ1-2, with D tentatively TRBD1 (5 bases). The CDR3 length is 12 residues. Germline V gene sequence: CDR1 SQVTM, CDR2 ANQGSEA. Deletions cut 5 bases from V and 4 bases from J, with 11 bases between.

This clone has only a few counts. The chain carries TRBV5-6 and TRBJ1-5; D is undetermined. This CDR3 is 16 amino acids long. Trimming took off 2 bases at V and 3 bases at J, with 15 bases between the two ends. From germline, CDR1 is SGHDT and CDR2 YYEEEE. In DNA, the CDR3 is TGTGCCAGCAGCTTAAAGGAGGAATGGTACAATCAGCCCCAGCATTTT. Residues: CASSLKEEWYNQPQHF.

The chain is built from TRBV21-1 and TRBJ2-7; TRBD2 is taken as the D call from the table, unchecked against the DNA. TRBV21-1 is a listed pseudogene. CDR3 length equals 16 residues. DNA of the CDR3: TGTGCCAGCAGCAAATACGGGGGGGGCTTGATCTACGAGCAGTACGTC. As protein: CASSKYGGGLIYEQYV.

The V gene is TRBV5-1, the J gene TRBJ1-6, with D uncertain. CDR3 size: 13 residues. The germline gives CDR1 SGHRS, CDR2 YFSETQ. V was trimmed by 0 bases and J by 10 bases, leaving 8 bases between them. The CDR3 spells CASSLGSLSPLHF. The CDR3 DNA is TGCGCCAGCAGCTTGGGGAGTCTCTCACCCCTCCACTTT.

The chain couples TRBV5-4 to TRBJ2-5; 9 bases align to TRBD1. The CDR3 runs 15 residues. Looked up from germline, CDR1 is SGHNT and CDR2 is YYREEE (reference sequence). Unmatched junction bases numbered 9, after V lost 4 bases and J lost 5 bases. The CDR3 sequence is CASSRPGQGGETQYF. In nucleotides, the CDR3 is TGTGCCAGCAGCAGGCCGGGACAGGGTGGGGAGACCCAGTACTTC.

This clone was seen more than once but under ten times. V and J are TRBV30 and TRBJ1-1, with TRBD1 as a possible D gene (6 bases). The CDR3 length is 12 residues. The germline V gene has CDR1 GTSNPN and CDR2 SVGIG (reference sequence). The V and J ends lost 5 bases and 4 bases respectively, with 11 bases between them. CDR3 in DNA: TGTGCCTGGTGGGGGCAGGGCACTGAAGCTTTCTTT. Translation gives CAWWGQGTEAFF. Together with reference TRBV30 and TRBJ1-1, the CDR3 gives the full variable domain: SQTIHQWPATLVQPVGSPLSLECTVEGTSNPNLYWYRQAAGRGLQLLFYSVGIGQISSEVPQNLSASRPQDRQFILSSKKLLLSDSGFYLCAWWGQGTEAFFGQGTRLTVV.

V is TRBV10-1 and J is TRBJ2-2; 11 bases match TRBD2. The V gene's germline CDR1 is WNHNN and CDR2 SYGVQD (reference sequence). After removal of 8 bases from V and 4 bases from J, the junction contained 12 bases not matched to a gene. The CDR3 runs to 17 residues. CDR3 bases: TGCGCCAGCTCACGGAGTAGCGGGGGGGCTGGCACCGGGGAGCTGTTTTTT. Translated: CASSRSSGGAGTGELFF.

This chain joins TRBV5-6 and TRBJ1-2, with a weak D call TRBD1 (5 bases). The ends were cut back, 0 bases at V and 4 bases at J, with 7 bases in the middle. CDR3 length equals 13 residues. Per the germline V gene, CDR1 is SGHDT and CDR2 is YYEEEE. The CDR3 DNA is TGTGCCAGCAGCTTGGGACAGATCTATGGCTACACCTTC. Its translation is CASSLGQIYGYTF.

The V and J genes are TRBV27 and TRBJ2-6; D call uncertain. V dropped 7 bases and J dropped 3 bases, with 7 bases sitting between them. CDR1 and CDR2 from the germline V gene are MNHEY and SMNVEV (reference sequence). The CDR3 is 13 residues long. The DNA of the CDR3 is TGTGCCAGCACCTGGGGTGGGGCCAACGTCCTGACTTTC. Translated, it gives CASTWGGANVLTF.

The chain uses TRBV6-5 and TRBJ2-1, with 9 positions matching TRBD1. The germline gives CDR1 MNHEY, CDR2 SVGAGI. This CDR3 has 16 residues. The V and J ends lost 2 bases and 1 base, in that order; junction bases with no gene match: 3. The CDR3 nucleotides read TGTGCCAGCAGTTACGTACAGGGGGCTTCCTACAATGAGCAGTTCTTC. It codes for CASSYVQGASYNEQFF.

The J gene is TRBJ1-4, the V gene TRBV9, with 7 bases aligning to TRBD1. The CDR3 has 15 amino acids. The V gene's germline CDR1 is SGDLS and CDR2 YYNGEE. After removal of 3 bases from V and 5 bases from J, the junction contained 7 bases not matched to a gene. The CDR3 here is CASSEGDRSNEKLFF. The CDR3 coding sequence is TGTGCCAGCAGCGAAGGGGACAGATCAAATGAAAAACTGTTTTTT.

The chain uses TRBV4-1 and TRBJ1-4; D is undetermined. From germline, CDR1 is MGHRA and CDR2 YSYEKL. There are 14 residues in the CDR3. Deletions cut 4 bases from V and 0 bases from J, with 6 bases between. CDR3 region: CASSLTTTNEKLFF. CDR3 nucleotide sequence: TGCGCCAGCAGCCTCACCACAACTAATGAAAAACTGTTTTTT.

CDR3 amino acids: CASTGTGIEYGYTF. The CDR3 DNA reads as TGTGCCAGTACCGGGACAGGGATAGAATATGGCTACACCTTC. The chain is built from TRBV19 and TRBJ1-2; 9 bases are a match to TRBD1. The trim removed 7 bases at V and 5 bases at J, leaving 8 bases unmatched. This CDR3 contains 14 residues. CDR1 is LNHDA, CDR2 SQIVND, per germline (reference sequence).